This entry lists 19 T cell receptor beta chains sequenced from one sample in a study of PD-1 blockade in classical Hodgkin lymphoma. The assay was immunoSEQ multiplex PCR, and TCRdb's table has in-frame clones only and misses some. The top ten clones hold less than 2% of a sample with some 100,000 clones, just over 90% of them seen once. Indicated time point: cycle 4 day 1 (C4D1), after about 6 weeks of nivolumab. All trial patients relapsed after autologous stem cell transplantation. The sample was peripheral blood mononuclear cells (PBMCs), taken before the fourth cycle of nivolumab. The source of these receptors is a human donor with classical Hodgkin lymphoma.

The gene calls are TRBV6-5 and TRBJ2-7; D uncertain. Germline CDR1 and CDR2: MNHEY and SVGAGI. The germline V and J ends were trimmed by 3 bases and 9 bases, with 9 bases remaining between them. The CDR3 has 11 residues. The CDR3 DNA reads TGTGCCAGCAGTTATGCCTCCGGGCAGTACTTC. Amino acids: CASSYASGQYF.

The genes are TRBV27 and TRBJ2-3; the D gene is possibly TRBD1 (5 bases). The CDR3 spans 17 residues. The germline gives CDR1 MNHEY, CDR2 SMNVEV (reference sequence). The V and J ends lost 5 bases and 2 bases respectively, with 20 bases between them. The CDR3 DNA follows: TGTGCCAGCAGTCAGGGTTACGCCACTCGTAACACAGATACGCAGTATTTT. Amino acid sequence: CASSQGYATRNTDTQYF.

This chain uses TRBV6-5 with TRBJ2-4; D is undetermined. V dropped 3 bases and J dropped 0 bases, with 9 bases sitting between them. The CDR3 is made up of 15 amino acids. The germline gives CDR1 MNHEY, CDR2 SVGAGI. This CDR3 is CASSYSGLAKNIQYF. CDR3 in DNA: TGTGCCAGCAGTTATTCAGGCCTAGCCAAAAACATTCAGTACTTC.

The rearrangement joins TRBV30 to TRBJ2-1; D may be TRBD2 (5 bases). Trimming shortened V by 0 bases and J by 7 bases, and 13 bases separated the two germline ends. CDR3 length equals 14 residues. Germline values: CDR1 GTSNPN, CDR2 SVGIG (reference sequence). CDR3 sequence: CAWSVGSSYNEQFF. CDR3 nucleotides: TGTGCCTGGAGTGTTGGTTCTAGCTATAATGAGCAGTTCTTC. The full variable domain, its missing parts supplied by reference TRBV30 and TRBJ2-1, is SQTIHQWPATLVQPVGSPLSLECTVEGTSNPNLYWYRQAAGRGLQLLFYSVGIGQISSEVPQNLSASRPQDRQFILSSKKLLLSDSGFYLCAWSVGSSYNEQFFGPGTRLTVL.

The chain links TRBV28 to TRBJ2-3; TRBD2 aligns across 8 bases. The CDR3 extends over 17 amino acids. From germline, CDR1 is MDHEN and CDR2 SYDVKM. The V segment lost 5 bases and the J segment 2 bases; nucleotides outside the gene matches: 12. CDR3 DNA: TGTGCCAGCAGTCACCTGGGAGCGGGAGTCACCACAGATACGCAGTATTTT. Translating gives CASSHLGAGVTTDTQYF.

The V gene is TRBV5-4, the J gene TRBJ1-4, with 8 bases fitting TRBD1. The CDR3 spans 14 residues. The germline V gene has CDR1 SGHNT and CDR2 YYREEE (reference sequence). The ends lost 0 bases at V and 7 bases at J; junction bases unmatched: 2. The CDR3, as DNA: TGTGCCAGCAGCTTGGACAGGGGGACTGAAAAACTGTTTTTT. It yields the protein CASSLDRGTEKLFF.

CDR3 amino acids: CASSQGRLSGRETGELFF. CDR3 DNA sequence: TGCGCCAGCAGCCAAGGGCGATTGAGCGGGAGAGAAACCGGGGAGCTGTTTTTT. V gene TRBV4-1 combines with J gene TRBJ2-2, with TRBD2 identical over 8 bases. Germline loops: CDR1 MGHRA, CDR2 YSYEKL. The length of the CDR3 is 18 residues. The junction had 12 bases not matched to a gene; V was cut back by 1 base and J by 5 bases.

The rearrangement links TRBV19 to TRBJ2-7; TRBD1 matches 9 bases. This CDR3 comprises 14 residues. J was trimmed by 5 bases and V by 4 bases; bases with no gene match: 6. Per germline, CDR1 LNHDA and CDR2 SQIVND (reference sequence). CDR3 coding DNA: TGTGCCAGTAGTACCGGGACAGGGTTTAACGAGCAGTACTTC. Encoded protein: CASSTGTGFNEQYF. Together with reference TRBV19 and TRBJ2-7, the CDR3 gives the full variable domain: DGGITQSPKYLFRKEGQNVTLSCEQNLNHDAMYWYRQDPGQGLRLIYYSQIVNDFQKGDIAEGYSVSREKKESFPLTVTSAQKNPTAFYLCASSTGTGFNEQYFGPGTRLTVT.

The chain uses TRBV12-5 and TRBJ2-7; TRBD1 matches at 8 bases. Germline values: CDR1 LGHNT, CDR2 FRNRAP. Trimming removed 1 base from V and 6 bases from J; junction bases left unmatched: 2. This CDR3 region has 13 residues. The CDR3 region is CASGLGGQGEQYF. DNA of the CDR3: TGTGCTAGTGGTTTGGGAGGACAGGGCGAGCAGTACTTC.

The J gene is TRBJ1-1, the V gene TRBV11-2; D gene ambiguous. V dropped 1 base and J dropped 6 bases, with 6 bases sitting between them. The germline V gene has CDR1 SGHAT and CDR2 FQNNGV. The CDR3 is 12 amino acids. The CDR3 region is CASSLVAAEAFF. The CDR3 DNA sequence: TGTGCCAGCAGCTTAGTGGCCGCTGAAGCTTTCTTT. The whole variable domain, remainder taken from reference TRBV11-2 and TRBJ1-1, is EAGVAQSPRYKIIEKRQSVAFWCNPISGHATLYWYQQILGQGPKLLIQFQNNGVVDDSQLPKDRFSAERLKGVDSTLKIQPAKLEDSAVYLCASSLVAAEAFFGQGTRLTVV.

The V call is TRBV2, the J call TRBJ2-1; D assignment may be TRBD1 or TRBD2 (5 bases each). Trimming removed 7 bases from V and 1 base from J, with 11 bases in between. From germline, CDR1 is SNHLY and CDR2 FYNNEI. The CDR3 is made up of 14 amino acids. Written as DNA, the CDR3 is TGTGCCAGCACGAGGGGCCAATCCTACAATGAGCAGTTCTTC. It specifies CASTRGQSYNEQFF.

The chain carries TRBV6-1 and TRBJ1-2; 9 bases fit TRBD1. After removal of 0 bases from V and 10 bases from J, the junction contained 6 bases not matched to a gene. This CDR3 spans 14 amino acids. Germline-derived CDR1 and CDR2 are MNHNS and SASEGT. CDR3 region: CASSEAWGQGYYTF. In DNA, the CDR3 is TGTGCCAGCAGTGAAGCATGGGGACAGGGTTACTACACCTTC.

The V gene is TRBV5-1, the J gene TRBJ1-4, with D tentatively TRBD1 (5 bases). The CDR3 runs to 14 residues. Germline CDR1 and CDR2: SGHRS and YFSETQ. Trimming took 2 bases from V and 5 from J, leaving 10 bases between them. CDR3 sequence: CASSLTGANEKLFF. The CDR3, as DNA: TGCGCCAGCAGCTTAACCGGGGCCAATGAAAAACTGTTTTTT.

The V gene is TRBV5-1, the J gene TRBJ2-2; the D is unclear. The CDR3 runs to 13 residues. V lost 4 bases and J lost 5, with 9 bases in between. CDR1 and CDR2 from the germline V gene are SGHRS and YFSETQ. CDR3 DNA: TGCGCCAGCAGCCCGACTGTGACCGGGGAGCTGTTTTTT. This translates into CASSPTVTGELFF.

V is TRBV5-1 and J is TRBJ1-1; D remains unclear. V was clipped by 1 base and J by 4 bases, with 17 bases between them. CDR3 length: 16 residues. The germline V gene has CDR1 SGHRS and CDR2 YFSETQ. CDR3 coding DNA: TGCGCCAGCAGCTTGTCGACAAAGGGTGGATCCACTGAAGCTTTCTTT. Its translation: CASSLSTKGGSTEAFF.

The chain employs TRBV4-2 and TRBJ1-1, with TRBD1 matching 11 bases. CDR1 and CDR2 from the germline V gene are LGHNA and YNFKEQ. The CDR3 runs 13 residues. The junction had 4 bases not matched to a gene; V was cut back by 3 bases and J by 10 bases. The CDR3 sequence is CASSHRDRGGAFF. The DNA of the CDR3 is TGTGCCAGCAGCCATCGGGACAGGGGGGGAGCTTTCTTT.

The chain uses TRBV5-8 and TRBJ2-5, with TRBD2 matching over 13 bases. This CDR3 contains 15 residues. Germline lookup yields CDR1 SGHTS and CDR2 YDEGEE. V shed 5 bases, J shed 5 bases, and the junction held 6 bases outside the gene matches. CDR3 protein: CASRTRGLAGETQYF. The CDR3 bases are TGTGCCAGCAGAACACGGGGACTAGCGGGGGAGACCCAGTACTTC.

In regard to this clone: Its ends do not fully match the called genes, so a read error is possible. V and J are TRBV7-9 and TRBJ2-7; possible D gene TRBD2, 5 bases. Germline assignment: CDR1 SEHNR and CDR2 FQNEAQ (reference sequence). There are 14 residues in the CDR3. The chain's CDR3 is CASSLLGFNPGMVF. CDR3 nucleotides: TGTGCCAGCAGCTTACTCGGGTTTAATCCGGGGATGGTCTTC. The whole variable domain, filled in from reference TRBV7-9 and TRBJ2-7, reads DTGVSQNPRHKITKRGQNVTFRCDPISEHNRLYWYRQTLGQGPEFLTYFQNEAQLEKSRLLSDRFSAERPKGSFSTLEIQRTEQGDSAMYLCASSLLGFNPGMVFGPGTRLTVT.

The rearrangement joins TRBV18 to TRBJ1-2, with a weak D call TRBD1 (5 bases). With 2 bases removed from V and 4 bases from J, the gap between germline ends came to 11 bases. The length of the CDR3 is 14 residues. Germline loops: CDR1 KGHSH, CDR2 LQKENI. CDR3 DNA: TGTGCCAGCTCACCATCGGGGGGTTCCTATGGCTACACCTTC. Translation gives CASSPSGGSYGYTF.